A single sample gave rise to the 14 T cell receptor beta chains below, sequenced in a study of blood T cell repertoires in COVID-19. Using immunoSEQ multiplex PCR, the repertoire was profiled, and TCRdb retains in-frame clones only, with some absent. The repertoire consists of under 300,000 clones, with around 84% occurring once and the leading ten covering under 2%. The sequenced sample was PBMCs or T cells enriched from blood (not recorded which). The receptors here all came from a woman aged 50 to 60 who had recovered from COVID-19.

CDR3: CASRRNERSEKLFF. The CDR3 DNA reads TGTGCCAGCCGGAGGAACGAGCGTTCTGAAAAACTGTTTTTT. The chain couples TRBV5-5 to TRBJ1-4; no clear D. Trimming cost V 7 bases and J 7 bases, with 17 bases left between them. This CDR3 region has 14 residues. CDR1 is SGHKS and CDR2 is YYEKEE in the germline V gene (reference sequence).

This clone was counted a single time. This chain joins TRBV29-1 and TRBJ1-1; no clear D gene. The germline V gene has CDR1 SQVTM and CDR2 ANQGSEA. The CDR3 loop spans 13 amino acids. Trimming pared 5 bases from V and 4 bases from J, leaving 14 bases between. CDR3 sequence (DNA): TGCAGCGTTTATCTACAGTCTTCCACTGAAGCTTTCTTT. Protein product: CSVYLQSSTEAFF.

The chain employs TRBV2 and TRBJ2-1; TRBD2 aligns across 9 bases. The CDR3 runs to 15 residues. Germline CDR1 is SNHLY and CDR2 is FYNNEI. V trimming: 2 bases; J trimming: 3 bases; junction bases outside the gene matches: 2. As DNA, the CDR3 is TGTGCCAGCAGTGAACTAGCGGGGATCTACAATGAGCAGTTCTTC. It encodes CASSELAGIYNEQFF.

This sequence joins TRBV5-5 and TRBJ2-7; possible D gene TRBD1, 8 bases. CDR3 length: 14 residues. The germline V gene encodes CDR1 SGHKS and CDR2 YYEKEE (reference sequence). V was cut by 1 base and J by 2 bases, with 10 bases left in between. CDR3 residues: CASSLTGGAYEQYF. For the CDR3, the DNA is TGTGCCAGCAGCTTGACAGGGGGGGCCTACGAGCAGTACTTC.

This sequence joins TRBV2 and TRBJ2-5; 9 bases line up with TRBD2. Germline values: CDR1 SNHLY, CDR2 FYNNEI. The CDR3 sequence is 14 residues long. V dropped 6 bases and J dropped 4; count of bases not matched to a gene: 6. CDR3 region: CASRNSGSTETQYF. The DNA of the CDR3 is TGTGCCAGCAGAAATAGCGGGAGTACAGAGACCCAGTACTTC.

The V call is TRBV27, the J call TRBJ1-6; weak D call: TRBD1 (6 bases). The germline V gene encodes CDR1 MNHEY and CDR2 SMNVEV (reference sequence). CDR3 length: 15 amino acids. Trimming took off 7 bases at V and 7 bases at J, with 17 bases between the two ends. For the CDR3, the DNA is TGTGCCAGCAAACCGAGGTCAGGGGACAATTCACCCCTCCACTTT. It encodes CASKPRSGDNSPLHF.

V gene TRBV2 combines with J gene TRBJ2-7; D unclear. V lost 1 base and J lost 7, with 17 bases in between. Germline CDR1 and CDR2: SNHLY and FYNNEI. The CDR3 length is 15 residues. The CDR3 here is CASSEVGPATGEQYF. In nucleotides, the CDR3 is TGTGCCAGCAGTGAAGTAGGCCCCGCGACTGGAGAGCAGTACTTC.

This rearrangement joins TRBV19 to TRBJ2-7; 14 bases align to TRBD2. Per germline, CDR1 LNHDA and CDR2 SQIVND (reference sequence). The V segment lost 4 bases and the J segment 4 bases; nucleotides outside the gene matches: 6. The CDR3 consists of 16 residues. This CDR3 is CASSRTGTSGRYEQYF. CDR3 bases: TGTGCCAGTAGTAGAACCGGGACTAGCGGGAGATACGAGCAGTACTTC.

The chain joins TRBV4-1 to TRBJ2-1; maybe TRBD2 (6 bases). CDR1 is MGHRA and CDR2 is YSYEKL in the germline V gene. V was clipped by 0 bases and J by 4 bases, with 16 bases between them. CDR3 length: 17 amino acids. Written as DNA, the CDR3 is TGCGCCAGCAGCCAAGAGGCTAGCGAGCTAAAGTACAATGAGCAGTTCTTC. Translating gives CASSQEASELKYNEQFF.

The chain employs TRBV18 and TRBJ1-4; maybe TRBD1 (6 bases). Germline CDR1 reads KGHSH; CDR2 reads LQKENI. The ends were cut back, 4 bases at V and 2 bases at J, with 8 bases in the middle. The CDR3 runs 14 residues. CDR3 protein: CASSRTATNEKLFF. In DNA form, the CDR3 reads TGTGCCAGCTCACGGACAGCTACTAATGAAAAACTGTTTTTT.

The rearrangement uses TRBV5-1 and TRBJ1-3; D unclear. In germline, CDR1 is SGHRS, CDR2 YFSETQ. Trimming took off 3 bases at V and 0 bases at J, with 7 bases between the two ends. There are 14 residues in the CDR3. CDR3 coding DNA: TGCGCCAGCAGCTCGTCCCCCTCTGGAAACACCATATATTTT. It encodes CASSSSPSGNTIYF.

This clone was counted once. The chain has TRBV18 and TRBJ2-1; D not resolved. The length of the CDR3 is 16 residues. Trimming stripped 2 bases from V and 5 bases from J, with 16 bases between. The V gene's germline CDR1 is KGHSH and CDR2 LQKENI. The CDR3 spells CASSPTAGTDDNEQFF. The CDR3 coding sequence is TGTGCCAGCTCACCAACCGCCGGAACAGATGACAATGAGCAGTTCTTC.

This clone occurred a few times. The DNA for the CDR3 is TGCGCCAGCAGCCCCGACAGCTCCTATGGCTACACCTTC. This gives the protein CASSPDSSYGYTF. The V call is TRBV5-1, the J call TRBJ1-2, with D possibly matching TRBD1 (5 bases). Germline assignment: CDR1 SGHRS and CDR2 YFSETQ. Deletions cut 4 bases from V and 4 bases from J, with 11 bases between. The CDR3 is 13 amino acids. The whole variable domain, filled in from reference TRBV5-1 and TRBJ1-2, reads KAGVTQTPRYLIKTRGQQVTLSCSPISGHRSVSWYQQTPGQGLQFLFEYFSETQRNKGNFPGRFSGRQFSNSRSEMNVSTLELGDSALYLCASSPDSSYGYTFGSGTRLTVV.

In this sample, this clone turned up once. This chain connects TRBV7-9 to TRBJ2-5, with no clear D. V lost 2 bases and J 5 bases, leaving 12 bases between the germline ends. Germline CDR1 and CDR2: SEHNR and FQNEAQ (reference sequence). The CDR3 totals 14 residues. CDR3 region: CASSLIPPGETQYF. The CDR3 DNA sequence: TGTGCCAGCAGCTTAATCCCCCCCGGGGAGACCCAGTACTTC.